The present TCR beta chain was sequenced within a study of blood T cell repertoires in COVID-19. The wider study: COVID-19 samples collected from the United States, Italy and Spain covered acute and convalescent phases. From T cells, B-cell-depleted T cells, or PBMCs came the material, which was cDNA or gDNA.

The ends lost 6 bases at V and 4 bases at J; junction bases unmatched: 17. The CDR3 length is 17 residues. Germline V CDR1 and CDR2: MDHEN, SYDVKM. Authors' data handling: Reference gene primer amplification in the assay estimated nucleated cell counts. Measured with immunoSEQ multiplex PCR; TCRdb has only the in-frame clones, and not every one. The DNA was the basis for D and trimming; V, J and clone size are from that table. Of 220,000 or so clones detected, 84% appear once; the ten largest clones hold 3% to 3.5%. Sequencing used peripheral blood. The rearrangement links TRBV28 to TRBJ1-2, with 7 positions matching TRBD1. The origin of this receptor is a woman aged 25 to 39 who had recovered from COVID-19. The CDR3 region has the DNA TGTGCCAGCAGCCCCTACCTTTGGGGGACAGCGTTCTATGGCTACACCTTC. Protein: CASSPYLWGTAFYGYTF.